Listed here are 3 T cell receptor beta chains from one sample, sequenced in a study of radiation and T cells in renal cell carcinoma. The repertoire was sequenced with immunoSEQ multiplex PCR; TCRdb's copy has only in-frame clones and lacks some. Among 85,000 to 100,000 clones listed, 75% to 90% were seen once. The sample's time point: baseline pretreatment blood. The treatment is: 15 Gy SBRT to primary tumor, nephrectomy 4 weeks later. The sample in question was blood, obtained from a patient whose treatment included radiotherapy and nephrectomy. Source of these receptors: a man in his forties or fifties with renal cell carcinoma.

The rearrangement uses TRBV7-2 and TRBJ1-2; a possible D gene is TRBD1 (6 bases). Germline CDR1 and CDR2: SGHTA and FQGNSA. Trimming pared 5 bases from V and 6 bases from J, leaving 16 bases between. The CDR3 runs to 14 residues. The CDR3 loop is CASSPGQTPNGYTF. The DNA of the CDR3 is TGTGCCAGCAGCCCTGGACAGACTCCCAATGGCTACACCTTC.

This chain uses TRBV2 with TRBJ2-1; D perhaps matches TRBD2 (5 bases). Trimming pared 4 bases from V and 5 bases from J, leaving 18 bases between. Per germline, CDR1 SNHLY and CDR2 FYNNEI. This CDR3 spans 16 amino acids. In DNA, the CDR3 is TGTGCCAGCAGTGTCCTTCCAGCGGCAGAAAACAATGAGCAGTTCTTC. This codes for CASSVLPAAENNEQFF.

The J gene is TRBJ2-3, the V gene TRBV10-3; D gene uncertain. Trimming shortened V by 6 bases and J by 0 bases, and 1 base separated the two germline ends. The V gene's germline CDR1 is ENHRY and CDR2 SYGVKD. The CDR3 runs 11 residues. This CDR3 is CAIRSTDTQYF. The DNA for the CDR3 is TGTGCCATCAGGAGCACAGATACGCAGTATTTT.